This TCR beta chain emerged from a study of blood T cell repertoires in COVID-19. Under the authors' procedure: Reference gene primer amplification yielded estimated nucleated cell counts. The method was immunoSEQ multiplex PCR; TCRdb's version includes in-frame clones alone and lacks a portion of them. Clonal size and the V and J genes are those of that table, whereas D and trimming came from the DNA. The data show over 250,000 clones, roughly 85% seen once. This CDR3 region has 13 residues. The J segment lost 7 bases and the V segment lost 2 bases, leaving 4 bases of the junction unmatched. Germline assignment: CDR1 MNHNY and CDR2 SVGAGI (reference sequence).

This TCR came from a woman between 65 and 79 years old with acute or convalescent COVID-19. The sequencing sample was made of peripheral blood. This chain links TRBV6-6 with TRBJ1-2; TRBD1 agrees at 7 bases. The DNA of the CDR3 is TGTGCCAGCAGTTACAGCCCAGGGGGTGGCTACACCTTC. It yields the protein CASSYSPGGGYTF.